The 26 T cell receptor beta chains in this list originate from one sample, sequenced in a study of neurological immune-mediated disorders. MiXCR, run by TCRdb on the 5' RACE reads, gives a single entry per CDR3 protein. The sample has 70,000 to 95,000 distinct CDR3 sequences; around 14% are singletons. Sequenced sample: PBMCs. These receptors were collected from a woman between 45 and 60 years old in good health.

This clonotype was seen many times. The chain carries TRBV29-1 and TRBJ1-2, with D possibly TRBD1 on 5 matching bases. CDR1 and CDR2 from the germline V gene are SQVTM and ANQGSEA. The V gene lost 3 bases and the J gene lost 4 bases, with 9 bases spanning the gap. The CDR3 length is 12 residues. The DNA of the CDR3 is TGCAGCGTTGATAGGCAGGGCTATGGCTACACCTTC. Residues: CSVDRQGYGYTF.

About this clonotype: A much larger clone lies a single base off, so this may be a read error. This chain links TRBV5-1 with TRBJ1-1; D remains unclear. The germline V and J ends were trimmed by 0 bases and 4 bases, with 13 bases remaining between them. The CDR3 is made up of 15 amino acids. Germline CDR1 SGHRS, CDR2 YFSETQ. CDR3 bases: TGCGCCAGCAGCTTGGTTTGGGCGCGCGGCACTGAAGCTTTCTTT. Amino acids: CASSLVWARGTEAFF. Supplemented by reference TRBV5-1 and TRBJ1-1, the full variable domain reads KAGVTQTPRYLIKTRGQQVTLSCSPISGHRSVSWYQQTPGQGLQFLFEYFSETQRNKGNFPGRFSGRQFSNSRSEMNVSTLELGDSALYLCASSLVWARGTEAFFGQGTRLTVV.

The sample holds many counts of this clonotype. The chain carries TRBV15 and TRBJ2-1; a possible D gene is TRBD2 (5 bases). V was trimmed by 3 bases and J by 4 bases, leaving 10 bases between them. CDR1 and CDR2 from the germline V gene are LNHNV and YYDKDF (reference sequence). CDR3 size: 14 residues. The CDR3 DNA reads as TGTGCCACCAGCAGGCACCGGGATTACAATGAGCAGTTCTTC. This encodes CATSRHRDYNEQFF.

This clonotype was observed at least ten times. The chain recombines TRBV7-7 with TRBJ2-1; maybe TRBD1 (6 bases). The CDR3 is 13 residues long. Trimming removed 4 bases at V and 4 bases at J, with 8 bases between. The germline CDR1 and CDR2 sequences are SSHAT and FNYEAQ (reference sequence). The CDR3 DNA reads as TGTGCCAGCAGCTCGGACAGTTACAATGAGCAGTTCTTC. It specifies CASSSDSYNEQFF.

The sample holds many counts of this clonotype. This chain links TRBV28 with TRBJ2-4; no clear D. Trimming pared 2 bases from V and 1 base from J, leaving 9 bases between. Germline lookup yields CDR1 MDHEN and CDR2 SYDVKM. The CDR3 spans 15 residues. CDR3 sequence reads: CASSLSTWAKNIQYF. CDR3 nucleotide sequence: TGTGCCAGCAGTTTAAGTACCTGGGCCAAAAACATTCAGTACTTC.

This clonotype was counted at least ten times. This chain joins TRBV7-2 and TRBJ2-3; TRBD2 agrees at 8 bases. This CDR3 has 15 residues. In germline, CDR1 is SGHTA, CDR2 FQGNSA. V was pared by 3 bases and J by 3 bases, with 5 bases of the junction left unmatched. The CDR3 reads CASSFSSGVTDTQYF. CDR3 DNA: TGTGCCAGCAGCTTTAGTAGCGGGGTGACAGATACGCAGTATTTT. The full variable domain, its missing parts supplied by reference TRBV7-2 and TRBJ2-3, is GAGVSQSPSNKVTEKGKDVELRCDPISGHTALYWYRQSLGQGLEFLIYFQGNSAPDKSGLPSDRFSAERTGGSVSTLTIQRTQQEDSAVYLCASSFSSGVTDTQYFGPGTRLTVL.

Regarding this clonotype: The junction shows a germline mismatch at one end, possibly a read error. The chain carries TRBV12-3 or TRBV12-4 and TRBJ1-4; a possible D gene is TRBD1 (5 bases). This CDR3 is built from 14 residues. CDR3 DNA sequence: TGTGCTAGCAGTTTTGGCAGGGTTAATGAAAAACTGCTTTTT. It codes for CASSFGRVNEKLLF.

The genes are TRBV7-6 and TRBJ2-3; no clear D. The CDR3 contains 13 residues. Deletions cut 3 bases from V and 6 bases from J, with 10 bases between. Germline V gene data show CDR1 as SGHVS and CDR2 as FNYEAQ. The chain's CDR3 is CASSFSLGDTQYF. CDR3 nucleotides: TGTGCCAGCAGCTTTTCCCTTGGGGATACGCAGTATTTT. The full variable domain, completed using reference TRBV7-6 and TRBJ2-3, is GAGVSQSPRYKVTKRGQDVALRCDPISGHVSLYWYRQALGQGPEFLTYFNYEAQQDKSGLPNDRFSAERPEGSISTLTIQRTEQRDSAMYRCASSFSLGDTQYFGPGTRLTVL.

This clonotype has ten or more counts. The J gene is TRBJ2-6, the V gene TRBV7-8, with D perhaps TRBD2 (5 bases). CDR3 length: 18 residues. In germline, CDR1 is SGHVS, CDR2 FQNEAQ. Trimming took off 1 base at V and 0 bases at J, with 13 bases between the two ends. The CDR3 DNA sequence: TGTGCCAGCAGCTTAGTTGGACTCGATTTCTCTGGGGCCAACGTCCTGACTTTC. Translation: CASSLVGLDFSGANVLTF. The full variable domain, its missing parts supplied by reference TRBV7-8 and TRBJ2-6, is GAGVSQSPRYKVAKRGQDVALRCDPISGHVSLFWYQQALGQGPEFLTYFQNEAQLDKSGLPSDRFFAERPEGSVSTLKIQRTQQEDSAVYLCASSLVGLDFSGANVLTFGAGSRLTVL.

In this sample, this clonotype turned up many times. The J gene is TRBJ2-2, the V gene TRBV7-2; 7 bases are a match to TRBD1. The germline V gene encodes CDR1 SGHTA and CDR2 FQGNSA. With 4 bases clipped from V and 4 bases from J, the junction kept 3 bases outside the gene matches. The CDR3 spans 14 residues. DNA for the CDR3: TGTGCCAGCAGCTCGAGACAGGGCACCGGGGAGCTGTTTTTT. This sequence encodes CASSSRQGTGELFF.

This clonotype was found many times. This sequence joins TRBV12-3 or TRBV12-4 and TRBJ2-1; TRBD2 matches 8 bases. V shed 3 bases, J shed 0 bases, and the junction held 7 bases outside the gene matches. This CDR3 has 17 amino acids. CDR3 nucleotides: TGTGCCAGCAGTTTTAGGGTACTAGCGGACTCCTACAATGAGCAGTTCTTC. As protein: CASSFRVLADSYNEQFF.

V is TRBV5-1 and J is TRBJ2-3; 14 positions match TRBD2. Trimming cost V 4 bases and J 0 bases; bases outside gene matches: 10. Germline V gives CDR1 SGHRS, CDR2 YFSETQ. The CDR3 consists of 19 residues. CDR3 nucleotides: TGCGCCAGCAGCGAAGGACTAGCGGGGGGATGGGGGAGCACAGATACGCAGTATTTT. Amino acids: CASSEGLAGGWGSTDTQYF.

This rearrangement joins TRBV7-6 to TRBJ2-2; 7 bases fit TRBD1. CDR1 and CDR2 (germline): SGHVS, FNYEAQ. Losses at the gene ends were 3 bases for V and 3 bases for J; bases not matched to a gene: 10. CDR3 length: 17 amino acids. This CDR3 is CASSFEQGQGDTGELFF. The DNA for the CDR3 is TGTGCCAGCAGCTTCGAACAGGGGCAAGGTGACACCGGGGAGCTGTTTTTT.

This clonotype has a count of ten or more. The gene calls are TRBV5-1 and TRBJ2-7, with D tentatively TRBD1 or TRBD2 (5 bases each). V lost 2 bases and J 0 bases, leaving 12 bases between the germline ends. The CDR3 totals 15 residues. Germline V CDR1 and CDR2: SGHRS, YFSETQ. The CDR3 loop is CASSLGDLSSYEQYF. Here the CDR3 DNA reads TGCGCCAGCAGCTTAGGGGACCTAAGCTCCTACGAGCAGTACTTC. Full variable domain (missing parts from reference TRBV5-1 and TRBJ2-7): KAGVTQTPRYLIKTRGQQVTLSCSPISGHRSVSWYQQTPGQGLQFLFEYFSETQRNKGNFPGRFSGRQFSNSRSEMNVSTLELGDSALYLCASSLGDLSSYEQYFGPGTRLTVT.

Many counts were recorded for this clonotype. The chain is built from TRBV4-2 and TRBJ1-1; maybe TRBD1 (5 bases). The CDR3 is made up of 14 amino acids. V dropped 4 bases and J dropped 5 bases, with 14 bases sitting between them. CDR1 and CDR2 from the germline V gene are LGHNA and YNFKEQ. The CDR3 DNA follows: TGTGCCAGCAGCCCGGGCCCCAGGGAGACTGAAGCTTTCTTT. Its protein is CASSPGPRETEAFF.

This clonotype was seen repeatedly, ten times or more. With a much larger clone just one base away, this may be a read error. It is likely a read error, because the conserved phenylalanine at the end of the CDR3 is missing. This chain uses TRBV28 with TRBJ1-2, with no clear D. The CDR3 is 15 amino acids. The V end was cut by 4 bases, the J end by 1 base, with 13 bases between. Germline V CDR1 and CDR2: MDHEN, SYDVKM. The DNA of the CDR3 is TGTGCCAGCAGTTCCCCCCGGAGGTTTAACTATGGCTACACCCTC. Translating it yields CASSSPRRFNYGYTL.

This clonotype was detected many times. The chain links TRBV7-3 to TRBJ2-1; 9 positions match TRBD2. The CDR3 contains 14 residues. J lost 7 bases, V lost 3 bases, and 4 bases had no gene match. The V gene's germline CDR1 is SGHTA and CDR2 FQGTGA. The CDR3 reads CASSFSGSRNEQFF. The DNA for the CDR3 is TGTGCCAGCAGCTTTAGCGGGAGTCGGAATGAGCAGTTCTTC.

Points on this clonotype: A much larger clone differs by one base, so this may be a read error. This chain links TRBV20-1 with TRBJ1-2; D gene unclear. The CDR3 consists of 12 residues. Germline-derived CDR1 and CDR2 are DFQATT and SNEGSKA (reference sequence). CDR3 sequence reads: CSTRGSTYGYTF. DNA for the CDR3: TGCAGTACTAGAGGCAGCACGTATGGCTACACCTTC.

This chain links TRBV13 with TRBJ1-1, with TRBD1 matching over 7 bases. V was pared by 5 bases and J by 0 bases, with 9 bases of the junction left unmatched. This CDR3 has 16 residues. The germline CDR1 and CDR2 sequences are PRHDT and FYEKMQ (reference sequence). Written as DNA, the CDR3 is TGTGCCAGCAGCGCCAGGGGGTCGGGGGTGAACACTGAAGCTTTCTTT. This encodes CASSARGSGVNTEAFF.

Concerning this clonotype: Being one base from a much bigger clone, this may be a read error. The chain links TRBV7-2 to TRBJ2-3; 7 nucleotides align to TRBD1. This CDR3 is 14 amino acids long. CDR1 and CDR2 (germline): SGHTA, FQGNSA. CDR3 region: CVSTLGGGGNTQYF. CDR3 nucleotides: TGTGTCAGCACCTTAGGGGGCGGCGGAAATACGCAGTATTTT.

This clonotype has a count of ten or more. The chain recombines TRBV5-1 with TRBJ2-7; perhaps TRBD1 as D (7 bases). CDR3 length: 16 residues. Germline V lookup: CDR1 SGHRS, CDR2 YFSETQ. V lost 4 bases and J lost 5, with 22 bases in between. The CDR3, as DNA: TGCGCCAGCAGCATGGGGGGCGAGGGGGCTAGAAACGAGCAGTACTTC. Its translation: CASSMGGEGARNEQYF.

This clonotype has at least ten counts. V usage is TRBV5-1 and J usage is TRBJ2-3; TRBD2 aligns across 12 bases. Germline V lookup: CDR1 SGHRS, CDR2 YFSETQ. Trimming at V came to 3 bases and at J to 2 bases, leaving 7 bases not matched to a gene. The CDR3 has 17 residues. The CDR3 spells CASSSETSGRPTDTQYF. The CDR3 DNA sequence: TGCGCCAGCAGCTCTGAAACTAGCGGGAGGCCCACAGATACGCAGTATTTT.

This clonotype was detected many times. The DNA of the CDR3 is TGCAGTGCTAGAAGTCGAGCGGGGGCAGTAGGCGAGCAGTACTTC. Translating it yields CSARSRAGAVGEQYF. The V gene is TRBV20-1, the J gene TRBJ2-7, with 8 bases identical to TRBD2. Germline V gives CDR1 DFQATT, CDR2 SNEGSKA (reference sequence). With 2 bases clipped from V and 6 bases from J, the junction kept 12 bases outside the gene matches. The CDR3 covers 15 residues.

In its sample, this clonotype was seen many times. V and J are TRBV20-1 and TRBJ2-7; TRBD1 matches at 8 bases. In germline, CDR1 is DFQATT, CDR2 SNEGSKA (reference sequence). J lost 0 bases, V lost 0 bases, and 4 bases had no gene match. The CDR3 has 15 amino acids. CDR3 sequence reads: CSARDPGTGSYEQYF. CDR3 nucleotide sequence: TGCAGTGCTAGAGATCCCGGGACAGGCTCCTACGAGCAGTACTTC.

This clonotype was found many times. CDR3 amino acids: CASSPGTAMGTQYF. The CDR3 DNA sequence: TGTGCCAGCAGCCCCGGGACAGCCATGGGGACCCAGTACTTC. This chain joins TRBV7-2 and TRBJ2-5; TRBD1 aligns across 7 bases. This CDR3 has 14 amino acids. Germline V gives CDR1 SGHTA, CDR2 FQGNSA. J lost 7 bases, V lost 5 bases, and 10 bases had no gene match.

J is TRBJ2-7 and V is TRBV28; 12 nucleotides line up with TRBD1. The CDR3 consists of 15 residues. V shed 5 bases, J shed 6 bases, and the junction held 8 bases outside the gene matches. The germline CDR1 and CDR2 sequences are MDHEN and SYDVKM. CDR3 in amino acids: CASSPRGQGAIEQYF. The CDR3 nucleotides are TGTGCCAGCAGTCCCCGGGGACAGGGGGCCATCGAGCAGTACTTC.